This T cell receptor beta chain comes out of a study of blood T cell repertoires in COVID-19. Study-wide background: Samples taken during acute and convalescent COVID-19 were collected in the United States, Italy and Spain. PBMCs, B-cell-depleted T cells, or T cells provided the cDNA or gDNA that made up the material.

Germline V gene sequence: CDR1 LNHDA, CDR2 SQIVND (reference sequence). The CDR3 has 14 residues. V dropped 5 bases and J dropped 5 bases, with 15 bases sitting between them. Original processing methods: The authors estimated nucleated cell counts from reference gene primer amplification. Measured with immunoSEQ multiplex PCR; TCRdb has only the in-frame clones, and not every one. V, J and clone size are taken as reported in that table, and D and trimming were inferred from the DNA itself. The table includes roughly 150,000 clones, 83% detected once. V gene TRBV19 combines with J gene TRBJ2-5; possible D gene TRBD2, 6 bases. This clonotype was sampled from a woman of 80 years or more with acute or convalescent COVID-19. Sequences were obtained from peripheral blood. The CDR3 DNA reads TGTGCCAGTAGTGCCAGGGACTTCGGCGAGACCCAGTACTTC. Translating gives CASSARDFGETQYF. Combining the CDR3 with reference TRBV19 and TRBJ2-5 gives the whole variable domain DGGITQSPKYLFRKEGQNVTLSCEQNLNHDAMYWYRQDPGQGLRLIYYSQIVNDFQKGDIAEGYSVSREKKESFPLTVTSAQKNPTAFYLCASSARDFGETQYFGPGTRLLVL.